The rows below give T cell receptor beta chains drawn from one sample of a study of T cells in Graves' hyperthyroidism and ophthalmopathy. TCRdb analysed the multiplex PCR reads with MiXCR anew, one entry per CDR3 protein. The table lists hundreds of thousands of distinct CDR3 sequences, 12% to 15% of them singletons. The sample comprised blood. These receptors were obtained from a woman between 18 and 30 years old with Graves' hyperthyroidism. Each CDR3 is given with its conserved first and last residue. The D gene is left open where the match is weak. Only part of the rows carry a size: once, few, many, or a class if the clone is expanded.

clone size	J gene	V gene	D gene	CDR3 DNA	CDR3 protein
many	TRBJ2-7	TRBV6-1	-	TGTGCCAGTGGAAGGGGCCGCTACGAGCAGTACTTC	CASGRGRYEQYF
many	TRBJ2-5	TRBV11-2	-	TGTGCCAGCAGCGCCGACCCTACGGAGACCCAGTACTTC	CASSADPTETQYF
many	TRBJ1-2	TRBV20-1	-	TGCAGTGCCTCCGCCCCCGGGACAACTAACTATGGCTACACCTTC	CSASAPGTTNYGYTF
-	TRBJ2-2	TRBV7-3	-	TGTGCCAGCAGCTTCGAGCCCGGGGAGCTGTTTTTT	CASSFEPGELFF
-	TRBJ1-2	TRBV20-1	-	TGCAGTGCTAGGACACCAAAATATGGCTACACCTTC	CSARTPKYGYTF
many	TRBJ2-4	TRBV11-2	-	TGTGCCAGCAGCTTAGTCAGCGGGTTTGGAAACATTCAGTACTTC	CASSLVSGFGNIQYF
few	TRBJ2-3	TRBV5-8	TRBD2	TGTGCCAGCAGCCCTATAGGACTAGGCACAGATACGCAGTATTTT	CASSPIGLGTDTQYF
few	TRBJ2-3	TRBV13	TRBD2	TGTGCCAGCAGCTTACCGGGAGGCTCAGATACGCAGTATTTT	CASSLPGGSDTQYF
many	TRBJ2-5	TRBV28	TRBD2	TGTGCCAGCAGCTCAGCGGGAGGGAGGGAGACCCAGTACTTC	CASSSAGGRETQYF
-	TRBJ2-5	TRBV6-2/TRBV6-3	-	TGTGCCAGCAGTTACTCGAGAGGGACAGGACGGGGGGGGGAGACCCAGTACTTC	CASSYSRGTGRGGETQYF
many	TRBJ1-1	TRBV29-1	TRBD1	TGCAGCGTTGAGCAGGGGGCAGGGAACACTGAAGCTTTCTTT	CSVEQGAGNTEAFF
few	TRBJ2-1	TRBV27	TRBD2	TGTGCCAGCAGTTCGCCTTCTAGCGGGCGCTACAATGAGCAGTTCTTC	CASSSPSSGRYNEQFF
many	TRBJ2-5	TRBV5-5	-	TGTGCCAGCAGCTTCGGACAGATCCAAGAGACCCAGTACTTC	CASSFGQIQETQYF
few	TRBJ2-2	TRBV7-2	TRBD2	TGTGCCAGCAGCTTAGTACCGGGAGGGCCCTCCGGGGAGCTGTTTTTT	CASSLVPGGPSGELFF
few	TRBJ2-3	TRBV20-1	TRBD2	TGCAGTGCTAGAGGCGGGGGTAGGCGGGGGGTCACAGATACGCAGTATTTT	CSARGGGRRGVTDTQYF
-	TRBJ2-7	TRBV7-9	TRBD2	TGTGCCAGCAGCTCCGTAGCGGGGCCCGGGGAGCAGTACTTC	CASSSVAGPGEQYF